These 5 T cell receptor beta chains share one sample of origin, sequenced in a study of CD8+ T cells in alopecia areata. Investigators isolated RNA and reverse transcribed it into cDNA to act as the sequencing template. The data were produced by immunoSEQ multiplex PCR, yet TCRdb's version contains in-frame clones alone and is incomplete. The table shows around 82,000 clones, with 51% occurring only once. Sequencing was carried out using NKG2D-high CD8+ T cells sorted from blood. These receptors all come from a human donor with alopecia areata.

The chain employs TRBV5-1 and TRBJ1-1, with 10 bases that match TRBD1. Germline CDR1 reads SGHRS; CDR2 reads YFSETQ. CDR3 size: 13 residues. Trimming removed 0 bases from V and 11 bases from J; junction bases left unmatched: 4. CDR3 loop: CASSLGQGAMAFF. In DNA form, the CDR3 reads TGCGCCAGCAGCTTGGGACAGGGGGCAATGGCTTTCTTT.

The V call is TRBV9, the J call TRBJ2-2; 10 bases match TRBD1. The CDR3 has 17 amino acids. Germline assignment: CDR1 SGDLS and CDR2 YYNGEE. The J segment lost 5 bases and the V segment lost 3 bases, leaving 10 bases of the junction unmatched. In DNA form, the CDR3 reads TGTGCCAGCAGCGACAATCCCGGGACAGGGGATACCGGGGAGCTGTTTTTT. Its protein is CASSDNPGTGDTGELFF.

This clone occurred once. This rearrangement joins TRBV6-5 to TRBJ2-2; D is ambiguous. This CDR3 is 16 amino acids long. V lost 2 bases and J 1 base, leaving 11 bases between the germline ends. Germline CDR1 and CDR2: MNHEY and SVGAGI. The DNA for the CDR3 is TGTGCCAGCAGTTACCTGCACAGATGGAACACCGGGGAGCTGTTTTTT. Amino acid sequence: CASSYLHRWNTGELFF.

This clone showed up just a few times. The rearrangement joins TRBV29-1 to TRBJ2-7; no definite D call. V dropped 2 bases and J dropped 3 bases, with 8 bases sitting between them. CDR3 size: 12 residues. Germline V gives CDR1 SQVTM, CDR2 ANQGSEA. CDR3 in amino acids: CSVEHNGYEQYF. In DNA form, the CDR3 reads TGCAGCGTTGAACATAATGGCTACGAGCAGTACTTC.

As regards this clone: The sample has other DNA sequences that encode this CDR3 too. The chain combines TRBV29-1 with TRBJ2-1; no clear D. The germline gives CDR1 SQVTM, CDR2 ANQGSEA. The CDR3 length is 11 residues. V dropped 4 bases and J dropped 4 bases, with 5 bases sitting between them. The CDR3 coding sequence is TGCAGCGTTGTCCAGTACAATGAGCAGTTCTTC. It is translated as CSVVQYNEQFF.